This record looks at one TCR beta chain sequence and its context. The data belong to a study of blood T cell repertoires in COVID-19. As for the study in general: Acute and convalescent COVID-19 specimens originated in the United States, Italy and Spain. T cells, B-cell-depleted T cells, or PBMCs provided the cDNA or gDNA that served as material.

There are 17 residues in the CDR3. The V gene end was trimmed by 0 bases and the J gene end by 8 bases; junction bases not matched to a gene: 14. Germline CDR1 reads SGDLS; CDR2 reads YYNGEE. Per the original methods: Counts of nucleated cells, estimated from reference gene primer amplification, were obtained. Profiling relied on immunoSEQ multiplex PCR, and the TCRdb table lists in-frame clones only, not all of them. The DNA gave D and trimming, while V, J and clone size come from that table. The profile shows roughly 380,000 clones, more than 75% of them singletons. The chain carries TRBV9 and TRBJ2-1; 7 nucleotides match TRBD1. The sample consisted of peripheral blood. The clonotype originates from a human donor with acute or convalescent COVID-19. The donor label of this sample is uncertain. CDR3 in amino acids: CASSVEAQTNRGYEQFF. CDR3 coding DNA: TGTGCCAGCAGCGTAGAGGCCCAAACTAACAGGGGTTATGAGCAGTTCTTC. The full variable domain, in which reference TRBV9 and TRBJ2-1 provide the parts outside the CDR3, is DSGVTQTPKHLITATGQRVTLRCSPRSGDLSVYWYQQSLDQGLQFLIQYYNGEERAKGNILERFSAQQFPDLHSELNLSSLELGDSALYFCASSVEAQTNRGYEQFFGPGTRLTVL.